This TCR beta chain was recovered during a study of T cells in pancreatic ductal adenocarcinoma. Sequencing used immunoSEQ multiplex PCR; TCRdb keeps in-frame clones, though not all of them. The sample carries around 9,300 clones, roughly nine tenths recorded once. Surgery without prior neoadjuvant therapy was the treatment of the selected pancreatic ductal adenocarcinoma patients. Sequenced sample: PBMCs. This sequence was found in a human donor with pancreatic ductal adenocarcinoma.

This chain's CDR3 is CASSSGGGGQPQHF. The CDR3, as DNA: TGTGCCAGCAGCTCAGGCGGGGGAGGTCAGCCCCAGCATTTT. This chain joins TRBV5-4 and TRBJ1-5; TRBD1 is a possible D gene (5 bases). The length of the CDR3 is 14 residues. The germline V gene encodes CDR1 SGHNT and CDR2 YYREEE (reference sequence). V lost 3 bases and J lost 6, with 13 bases in between. The complete variable domain, with remaining parts taken from reference TRBV5-4 and TRBJ1-5, reads ETGVTQSPTHLIKTRGQQVTLRCSSQSGHNTVSWYQQALGQGPQFIFQYYREEENGRGNFPPRFSGLQFPNYSSELNVNALELDDSALYLCASSSGGGGQPQHFGDGTRLSIL.